Listed below are T cell receptor beta chains from one sample, sequenced in a study of response to subunit inactivated influenza vaccine. MiXCR was run by TCRdb on the RT-PCR reads, yielding one entry per CDR3 protein. The sample includes hundreds of thousands of distinct CDR3 sequences, about 15% of them seen just once. The sample consisted of PBMCs from blood, taken roughly 15 days before vaccination. The receptors derive from a man aged 45-65 years who received an inactivated influenza vaccine. CDR3s include the opening cysteine and the closing phenylalanine or tryptophan. A D gene is named only where the DNA matches it firmly. Some rows have no size entry. The others give once, few or many, or a class for an expanded clone.

D gene: TRBD2; V gene: TRBV20-1; J gene: TRBJ2-1; clone size: -; CDR3 protein: CSAAGLVAEQFF; CDR3 DNA: TGCAGTGCTGCGGGACTAGTCGCTGAGCAGTTCTTC
D gene: -; V gene: TRBV10-2; J gene: TRBJ2-5; clone size: -; CDR3 protein: CASRRTESIETQYF; CDR3 DNA: TGCGCCAGCAGACGGACAGAGAGTATAGAGACCCAGTACTTC
D gene: -; V gene: TRBV6-2/TRBV6-3; J gene: TRBJ2-2; clone size: few; CDR3 protein: CASSYSTGNTGELFF; CDR3 DNA: TGTGCCAGCAGTTACTCGACGGGGAACACCGGGGAGCTGTTTTTT
D gene: TRBD1; V gene: TRBV5-1; J gene: TRBJ2-7; clone size: few; CDR3 protein: CASTMGDSSYEQYF; CDR3 DNA: TGCGCCAGCACCATGGGGGACAGCTCCTACGAGCAGTACTTC
D gene: -; V gene: TRBV6-2/TRBV6-3; J gene: TRBJ2-5; clone size: -; CDR3 protein: CASSGSGHPETQYF; CDR3 DNA: TGTGCCAGCAGTGGGTCGGGCCATCCAGAGACCCAGTACTTC
D gene: -; V gene: TRBV29-1; J gene: TRBJ2-2; clone size: many; CDR3 protein: CSVARAAGELFF; CDR3 DNA: TGCAGCGTTGCCAGGGCGGCCGGGGAGCTGTTTTTT
D gene: TRBD1; V gene: TRBV12-3/TRBV12-4; J gene: TRBJ1-5; clone size: -; CDR3 protein: CASSPGTVLLNQPQHF; CDR3 DNA: TGTGCCAGCAGCCCTGGGACAGTTCTACTTAATCAGCCCCAGCATTTT
D gene: -; V gene: TRBV5-1; J gene: TRBJ1-4; clone size: -; CDR3 protein: CASSRTGFATNEKLFF; CDR3 DNA: TGCGCCAGCAGTCGAACAGGGTTTGCAACTAATGAAAAACTGTTTTTT
D gene: -; V gene: TRBV4-2; J gene: TRBJ2-5; clone size: -; CDR3 protein: CASSQDTYQETQYF; CDR3 DNA: TGTGCTAGCAGCCAAGACACATACCAAGAGACCCAGTACTTC
D gene: TRBD2; V gene: TRBV14; J gene: TRBJ2-5; clone size: -; CDR3 protein: CASSQVDLLAGQETQYF; CDR3 DNA: TGTGCCAGCAGCCAAGTCGATCTACTAGCGGGGCAAGAGACCCAGTACTTC
D gene: -; V gene: TRBV20-1; J gene: TRBJ2-7; clone size: few; CDR3 protein: CSVSPGGLQPYEQYF; CDR3 DNA: TGCAGTGTTTCCCCAGGCGGGCTACAACCCTACGAGCAGTACTTC
D gene: TRBD2; V gene: TRBV12-3/TRBV12-4; J gene: TRBJ2-3; clone size: many; CDR3 protein: CASSLRQRGGDTQYF; CDR3 DNA: TGTGCCAGCAGCTTACGTCAGCGGGGGGGAGATACGCAGTATTTT
D gene: TRBD2; V gene: TRBV11-2; J gene: TRBJ2-1; clone size: many; CDR3 protein: CASSLGLAGDSGSYNEQFF; CDR3 DNA: TGTGCCAGCAGCTTAGGTCTAGCGGGAGACTCGGGGTCCTACAATGAGCAGTTCTTC
D gene: -; V gene: TRBV20-1; J gene: TRBJ1-5; clone size: -; CDR3 protein: CSASDRYSNQPQHF; CDR3 DNA: TGCAGTGCTAGTGATCGTTATAGCAATCAGCCCCAGCATTTT
D gene: -; V gene: TRBV29-1; J gene: TRBJ2-2; clone size: many; CDR3 protein: CSVVDWESGELFF; CDR3 DNA: TGCAGCGTCGTTGATTGGGAGTCCGGGGAGCTGTTTTTT
D gene: TRBD1; V gene: TRBV6-1; J gene: TRBJ1-1; clone size: -; CDR3 protein: CASEWDRAEAFF; CDR3 DNA: TGTGCCAGCGAGTGGGACAGGGCTGAAGCTTTCTTT
D gene: -; V gene: TRBV20-1; J gene: TRBJ2-3; clone size: few; CDR3 protein: CSAKQVGTDTQYF; CDR3 DNA: TGCAGTGCCAAGCAAGTTGGCACAGATACGCAGTATTTT
D gene: -; V gene: TRBV6-2/TRBV6-3; J gene: TRBJ1-5; clone size: few; CDR3 protein: CASSEGQGSQHF; CDR3 DNA: TGTGCCAGCAGTGAGGGGCAGGGCTCCCAGCATTTT
D gene: -; V gene: TRBV29-1; J gene: TRBJ2-7; clone size: few; CDR3 protein: CSVGRAEDPYEQYF; CDR3 DNA: TGCAGCGTTGGGCGAGCGGAAGACCCCTACGAGCAGTACTTC
D gene: -; V gene: TRBV6-1; J gene: TRBJ2-1; clone size: few; CDR3 protein: CASLHRVSNEQFF; CDR3 DNA: TGTGCCAGCCTGCATAGGGTCAGCAATGAGCAGTTCTTC
D gene: TRBD2; V gene: TRBV20-1; J gene: TRBJ2-7; clone size: -; CDR3 protein: CSAPSGTTYEQYF; CDR3 DNA: TGCAGTGCTCCTAGCGGGACCACCTACGAGCAGTACTTC
D gene: -; V gene: TRBV7-3; J gene: TRBJ2-2; clone size: -; CDR3 protein: CASTSDTGELFF; CDR3 DNA: TGTGCCAGCACCTCGGACACCGGGGAGCTGTTTTTT
D gene: TRBD2; V gene: TRBV2; J gene: TRBJ2-1; clone size: -; CDR3 protein: CASRSRTSGTYNEQFF; CDR3 DNA: TGTGCCAGCAGATCACGGACTAGCGGAACCTACAATGAGCAGTTCTTC
D gene: -; V gene: TRBV6-2/TRBV6-3; J gene: TRBJ1-1; clone size: -; CDR3 protein: CASRPPGYRADTEAFF; CDR3 DNA: TGTGCCAGCAGACCTCCCGGGTACAGGGCGGACACTGAAGCTTTCTTT
D gene: TRBD1; V gene: TRBV18; J gene: TRBJ2-7; clone size: many; CDR3 protein: CASSPRTGIGYEQYF; CDR3 DNA: TGTGCCAGCTCACCCAGGACAGGAATCGGCTACGAGCAGTACTTC
D gene: -; V gene: TRBV6-2/TRBV6-3; J gene: TRBJ1-5; clone size: -; CDR3 protein: CASSYLGSSNQPQHF; CDR3 DNA: TGTGCCAGCAGTTACCTGGGATCTAGCAATCAGCCCCAGCATTTT
D gene: TRBD2; V gene: TRBV7-2; J gene: TRBJ2-7; clone size: -; CDR3 protein: CASSVSGSDEQYF; CDR3 DNA: TGTGCCAGCAGCGTTAGCGGGAGCGACGAGCAGTACTTC
D gene: -; V gene: TRBV20-1; J gene: TRBJ1-1; clone size: -; CDR3 protein: CSASGRAARNTEAFF; CDR3 DNA: TGCAGTGCTAGCGGGAGGGCAGCCCGGAACACTGAAGCTTTCTTT
D gene: TRBD1; V gene: TRBV5-5; J gene: TRBJ2-1; clone size: few; CDR3 protein: CASRIQGAAGYNEQFF; CDR3 DNA: TGTGCCAGCAGGATACAGGGGGCCGCTGGGTACAATGAGCAGTTCTTC
D gene: -; V gene: TRBV6-2/TRBV6-3; J gene: TRBJ2-1; clone size: few; CDR3 protein: CASSYGRASYNEQFF; CDR3 DNA: TGTGCCAGCAGTTACGGGCGGGCCTCCTACAATGAGCAGTTCTTC
D gene: -; V gene: TRBV15; J gene: TRBJ1-5; clone size: -; CDR3 protein: CATSRSPNSNQPQHF; CDR3 DNA: TGTGCCACCAGCAGGTCACCAAATAGCAATCAGCCCCAGCATTTT
D gene: -; V gene: TRBV5-1; J gene: TRBJ1-1; clone size: many; CDR3 protein: CASSGRDTAEAFF; CDR3 DNA: TGCGCCAGCAGCGGCCGGGACACCGCTGAAGCTTTCTTT
D gene: -; V gene: TRBV19; J gene: TRBJ1-4; clone size: -; CDR3 protein: CASSDTGLVEKLFF; CDR3 DNA: TGTGCCAGTAGCGATACAGGGCTTGTCGAAAAACTGTTTTTT
D gene: TRBD2; V gene: TRBV7-6; J gene: TRBJ2-2; clone size: many; CDR3 protein: CASSSGGLAGNGELFF; CDR3 DNA: TGTGCCAGCAGCTCGGGGGGACTAGCGGGAAACGGGGAGCTGTTTTTT
D gene: TRBD2; V gene: TRBV11-2; J gene: TRBJ2-3; clone size: few; CDR3 protein: CASSRAGGRYAQYF; CDR3 DNA: TGTGCCAGCAGCCGAGCGGGGGGTAGATACGCACAGTATTTT
D gene: TRBD2; V gene: TRBV27; J gene: TRBJ2-3; clone size: few; CDR3 protein: CASSPAGDYLSTDTQYF; CDR3 DNA: TGTGCCAGCAGCCCGGCGGGAGACTACCTTAGCACAGATACGCAGTATTTT
D gene: TRBD2; V gene: TRBV7-2; J gene: TRBJ2-7; clone size: few; CDR3 protein: CASSLFLAGREQYF; CDR3 DNA: TGTGCCAGCAGCTTATTCCTAGCGGGGAGGGAGCAGTACTTC
D gene: -; V gene: TRBV5-1; J gene: TRBJ1-1; clone size: few; CDR3 protein: CASSTSGGGTEAFF; CDR3 DNA: TGCGCCAGCAGCACCTCGGGAGGCGGCACTGAAGCTTTCTTT
D gene: TRBD2; V gene: TRBV18; J gene: TRBJ2-3; clone size: -; CDR3 protein: CASSPLRTSGTDTQYF; CDR3 DNA: TGTGCCAGCTCACCGCTAAGGACTAGCGGCACAGATACGCAGTATTTT
D gene: -; V gene: TRBV13; J gene: TRBJ2-7; clone size: -; CDR3 protein: CASSLGARVPEEQYF; CDR3 DNA: TGTGCCAGCAGCTTAGGCGCCCGGGTCCCTGAGGAGCAGTACTTC
D gene: -; V gene: TRBV28; J gene: TRBJ2-4; clone size: -; CDR3 protein: CASSFGGGPIQYF; CDR3 DNA: TGTGCCAGCAGTTTCGGTGGGGGTCCGATTCAGTACTTC
D gene: TRBD2; V gene: TRBV5-1; J gene: TRBJ2-1; clone size: many; CDR3 protein: CASSLLAGREYEQFF; CDR3 DNA: TGCGCCAGCAGCTTGCTAGCGGGAAGGGAGTATGAGCAGTTCTTC
D gene: -; V gene: TRBV6-5; J gene: TRBJ1-6; clone size: -; CDR3 protein: CASSYRGRSPLHF; CDR3 DNA: TGTGCCAGCAGTTACCGTGGGCGGTCACCCCTCCACTTT
D gene: TRBD2; V gene: TRBV12-3/TRBV12-4; J gene: TRBJ2-1; clone size: few; CDR3 protein: CASSLWTSGNEQFF; CDR3 DNA: TGTGCCAGCAGTTTATGGACTAGCGGGAATGAGCAGTTCTTC
D gene: -; V gene: TRBV20-1; J gene: TRBJ2-3; clone size: few; CDR3 protein: CSARGTNGADTQYF; CDR3 DNA: TGCAGTGCGCGCGGTACGAACGGCGCAGATACGCAGTATTTT